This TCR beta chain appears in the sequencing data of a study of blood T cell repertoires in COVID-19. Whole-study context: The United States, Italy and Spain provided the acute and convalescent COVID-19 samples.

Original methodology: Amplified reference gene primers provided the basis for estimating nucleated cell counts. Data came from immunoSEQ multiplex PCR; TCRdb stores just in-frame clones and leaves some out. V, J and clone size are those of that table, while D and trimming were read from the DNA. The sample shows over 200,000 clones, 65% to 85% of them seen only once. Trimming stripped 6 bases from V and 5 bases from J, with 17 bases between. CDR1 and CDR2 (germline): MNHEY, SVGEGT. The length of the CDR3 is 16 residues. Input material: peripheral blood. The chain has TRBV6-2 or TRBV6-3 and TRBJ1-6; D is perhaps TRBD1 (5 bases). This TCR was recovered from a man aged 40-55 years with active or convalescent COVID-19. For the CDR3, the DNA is TGTGCCAGCAGCCCTACTAGCACAGGCCATAATTCACCCCTCCACTTT. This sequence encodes CASSPTSTGHNSPLHF.